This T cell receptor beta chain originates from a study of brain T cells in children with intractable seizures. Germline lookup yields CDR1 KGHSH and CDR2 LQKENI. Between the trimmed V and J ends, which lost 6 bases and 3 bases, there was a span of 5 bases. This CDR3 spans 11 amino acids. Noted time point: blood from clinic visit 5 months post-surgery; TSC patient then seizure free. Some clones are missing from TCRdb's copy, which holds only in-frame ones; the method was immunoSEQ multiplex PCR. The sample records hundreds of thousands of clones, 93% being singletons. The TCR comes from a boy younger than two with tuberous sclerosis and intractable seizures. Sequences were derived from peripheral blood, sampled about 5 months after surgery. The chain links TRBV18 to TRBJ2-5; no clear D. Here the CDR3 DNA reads TGTGCCAGCTCGTTAAAAGAGACCCAGTACTTC. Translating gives CASSLKETQYF.